This TCR beta chain is from a study of blood T cell repertoires in COVID-19. Germline V gives CDR1 MDHEN, CDR2 SYDVKM. Deletions cut 1 base from V and 5 bases from J, with 19 bases between. The CDR3 consists of 17 residues. TCRdb's table, derived via immunoSEQ multiplex PCR, lists solely in-frame clones and lacks some. Of fewer than 350,000 clones in the sample, 88% were seen once. Material for sequencing was PBMCs or T cells enriched from blood (not recorded which). The rearrangement links TRBV28 to TRBJ2-3; D possibly corresponds to TRBD2 (5 bases). The source of this sequence is a woman between 55 and 75 years old in a cohort exposed to, infected with or recovered from COVID-19 (not recorded which). The CDR3 loop is CASSLFGPGLEGDTQYF. The DNA of the CDR3 is TGTGCCAGCAGTTTATTTGGCCCTGGGTTAGAGGGAGATACGCAGTATTTT.